This TCR beta chain is drawn from a study of immune evolution from preneoplasia to lung adenocarcinoma (dated by TCRdb to about 2021). Notes on the research overall: HLA loss of heterozygosity was seen in about 7%, 15% and 30% of AIS, MIA and ADC lesions, and in no AAH lesions. The study combined immune gene expression, TCR sequencing and multiplex immunofluorescence to profile immune contexture across lung adenocarcinoma precursors and invasive adenocarcinoma. Resected precursor lesions (AAH, AIS, MIA) and invasive adenocarcinomas were each compared against paired morphologically normal lung tissue. Sample size was determined by specimen availability and not by a prior power calculation. The immune data were integrated with whole exome sequencing and methylation data from the same cohort of nodules. A total of around 58 patients with pulmonary nodules who underwent surgical resection were included in the overall cohort. The TCR sequencing data were obtained from around 51 patients. The study reported that about 100 samples were used for TCR sequencing. POLYSOLVER was used to infer Class I HLA alleles from exome data, and LOHHLA was used to detect allele-specific HLA loss. Broad study findings and their caveats: The highest top T cell clone frequencies were observed in normal lung, and a progressive decrease in top T cell clone frequencies appeared to occur from AAH through AIS, MIA and invasive adenocarcinoma. KRAS-mutant nodules showed the highest T cell clonality compared with EGFR-mutant or double wild-type lesions. Because every patient came from Japan and China, how well the results apply to Western populations was uncertain. The highest clonality was observed in normal lung, whereas higher T cell density and diversity but lower clonality appeared to be present in later-stage lesions. The findings rested on association rather than direct causation, and larger cohorts with long-term follow-up and longitudinal biopsies were considered necessary.

Patients underwent resection in Japan or China between about 2014 and 2018. Histologic diagnosis of each case was confirmed independently by two lung cancer pathologists on H&E slides. To enrich premalignant or tumor cells for nucleic acid extraction, macro-dissection was performed after pathologic assessment. FFPE tissue was used for DNA isolation with the AllPrep DNA/RNA FFPE Kit. This clone is a singleton in its sample. Its recognized antigen is unknown. Per-base quality was not reported, and no clone a single base away is much larger than it. Including cysteine and phenylalanine, the CDR3 has 14 amino acids. Kept here is only the CDR3 DNA, which spans 42 bases and is read in frame from base 1. The germline V gene encodes CDR1 SGHRS and CDR2 YFSETQ. At the junction V is shortened by 0 bases and J by 4 bases, with 11 bases in between. Using the immunoSEQ hsTCRbeta Kit, TCR beta CDR3 regions were sequenced from DNA. Per the original workflow: The ImmunoSEQ Analyzer was used to analyse the TCR sequencing data. T cell clonality was defined as 1 minus Pielou's evenness, as computed on productive rearrangements. The inverse Simpson index, applied to productive templates, was used to measure T cell diversity. T cell density was defined as TCR beta template counts normalized to usable DNA, with usable DNA estimated by amplifying and sequencing housekeeping genes. Two-sided Kruskal-Wallis tests were used to compare TCR metrics across histologic stages. Sourced from immuneACCESS, this table was stored by TCRdb with only in-frame sequences that have V and J called. A share of the clones is absent; for the studies checked, an unresolved V gene accounts for under half, and the remainder has no known explanation. That table furnishes V, J and clone size, whereas the DNA furnished D and trimming. The sample records over 11,000 clones, 75% to 85% of which are singletons. The ten largest clones capture roughly 5% of the sample.

This sequence was found in a person between 70 and 80 years old with lung adenocarcinoma. Here the chain combines TRBV5-1 and TRBJ2-7; the D gene may be TRBD1 or TRBD2, since each aligns over 5 bases. The sequenced material came from FFPE minimally invasive lung adenocarcinoma tissue. The cell subset or site label, read with the paper, signifies: micro-invasive lung adenocarcinoma (MIA). The nucleotides read TGCGCCAGCAGCTTGGGGGGGAAACCTTACGAGCAGTACTTC. Its protein product is CASSLGGKPYEQYF.